This T cell receptor beta chain emerged from a study of blood T cell repertoires in COVID-19. Study information: The samples span acute and convalescent COVID-19 from the United States, Italy and Spain.

The CDR3 covers 12 residues. CDR1 is LNHDA and CDR2 is SQIVND in the germline V gene (reference sequence). V lost 9 bases and J 5 bases, leaving 13 bases between the germline ends. Repertoires were generated with immunoSEQ multiplex PCR, while TCRdb's copy carries only in-frame clones and drops some. The sample contains 200,000 to 250,000 clones, roughly four fifths of which appear only once. The specimen was peripheral blood. The chain employs TRBV19 and TRBJ1-1; tentatively, D is TRBD1 (5 bases). This TCR was sampled from a woman aged 40 to 50 with acute or convalescent COVID-19. CDR3: CASGTWGTEAFF. For the CDR3, the DNA is TGTGCCAGCGGGACTTGGGGGACTGAAGCTTTCTTT.